The sequence of this TCR beta chain was determined in a study of post-analysis software for immune sequencing data. Study results and caveats: In patients, TRBV5-6, TRBV5-1 and TRBV20-1 belonged to five or six TRBV segments found more frequently than in controls.

Carried by the TCR beta cDNA libraries were unique molecular identifiers. Using its own MiXCR run on the PCR reads, TCRdb lists one record per CDR3 protein. This sample has about 800,000 distinct CDR3 sequences; 25% to 30% occur once, and the top ten carry under 0.7%. This clonotype has just a few counts. Its antigen is currently unknown. Trimming left V 0 bases short and J 5 bases short, with 4 bases between. The CDR3 totals 12 residues. Germline lookup yields CDR1 SGHTA and CDR2 FQGNSA. The chain employs TRBV7-2 and TRBJ1-2; D is unresolved. Specimen: blood. This clonotype originated in a girl between 5 and 17 years old with multiple sclerosis. The CDR3 loop reads CASSLASYGYTF. The CDR3 DNA follows: TGTGCCAGCAGCTTAGCGTCGTATGGCTACACCTTC.